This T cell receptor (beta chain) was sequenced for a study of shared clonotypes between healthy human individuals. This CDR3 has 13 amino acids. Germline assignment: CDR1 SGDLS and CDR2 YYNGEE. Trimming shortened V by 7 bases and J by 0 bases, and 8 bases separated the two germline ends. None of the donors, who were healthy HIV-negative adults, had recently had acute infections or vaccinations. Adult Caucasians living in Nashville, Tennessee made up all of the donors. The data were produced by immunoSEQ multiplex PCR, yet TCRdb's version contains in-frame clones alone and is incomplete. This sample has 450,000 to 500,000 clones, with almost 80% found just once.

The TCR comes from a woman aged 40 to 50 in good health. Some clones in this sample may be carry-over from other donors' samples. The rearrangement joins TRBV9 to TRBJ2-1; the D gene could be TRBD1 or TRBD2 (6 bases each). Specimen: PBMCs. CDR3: CASGGPSYNEQFF. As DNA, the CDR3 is TGTGCCAGCGGGGGGCCCTCCTACAATGAGCAGTTCTTC.